This T cell receptor (beta chain) derives from a study of T cells in Graves' hyperthyroidism and ophthalmopathy. Findings and limits, study-wide: The majority of expanded thyroid clonotypes above 0.001 also appeared in blood. Through a model of 13 V-J features, ophthalmopathy was separated from stable hyperthyroidism.

The CDR3 regions of TCR beta were amplified from RNA transcripts. During a first-round RT-PCR of the TCR CDR3, the HTBI primer set was used. In TCRdb, the multiplex PCR reads were re-called with MiXCR into one record per CDR3 protein. The sample records some 620,000 distinct CDR3 sequences, about a sixth being singletons. Looked up from germline, CDR1 is SQVTM and CDR2 is ANQGSEA. The length of the CDR3 is 12 residues. V dropped 5 bases and J dropped 7 bases, with 14 bases sitting between them. Note on this clonotype: Its antigen is as yet unknown.

Newly diagnosed hyperthyroidism, duration under 2 months, in patients aged 18 to 65. The TCR originated in a woman aged 25 to 45 with Graves' hyperthyroidism. Material: blood. The rearrangement uses TRBV29-1 and TRBJ1-2; tentatively, D is TRBD1 (6 bases). The CDR3 here is CSVNHRVSGYTF. In DNA form, the CDR3 reads TGCAGCGTTAACCACAGGGTTAGTGGCTACACCTTC.